Sequencing of this T cell receptor (beta chain) was carried out in a study of regulatory T cells in long-lasting Graves disease. The study, taken as a whole, reports: For persistent Graves' patients, TCR diversity was lower than for newly diagnosed ones.

iRepertoire HTBI primers and Arm-PCR of CDR3 regions built TCR beta libraries. Each CDR3 protein gets one entry after TCRdb re-called the multiplex PCR reads with MiXCR. The table includes around 460,000 distinct CDR3 sequences, 13% to 15% detected once. Time point here: newly diagnosed GD, antithyroid drugs for less than 3 months. Construction of the TCR library relied on RNA isolated from PBMCs. This clonotype was recorded a few times. Its antigen is undetermined. In addition, the sample was reused for a study of T cells in Graves' hyperthyroidism and ophthalmopathy. That source adds: The HTBI primer set was used in a first-round RT-PCR of the TCR CDR3.

Specimen: peripheral blood mononuclear cells (PBMCs), collected at new diagnosis, from a patient treated with antithyroid drugs. This TCR came from a woman between 45 and 60 years old with Graves disease.

CDR3: CASTISGLAGETQYF. CDR3 coding DNA: TGTGCCAGCACCATATCGGGACTAGCGGGGGAGACCCAGTACTTC. This chain connects TRBV12-3 or TRBV12-4 to TRBJ2-5; 13 bases are a match to TRBD2. V lost 7 bases and J lost 5; bases outside the gene matches: 7. This CDR3 spans 15 amino acids.